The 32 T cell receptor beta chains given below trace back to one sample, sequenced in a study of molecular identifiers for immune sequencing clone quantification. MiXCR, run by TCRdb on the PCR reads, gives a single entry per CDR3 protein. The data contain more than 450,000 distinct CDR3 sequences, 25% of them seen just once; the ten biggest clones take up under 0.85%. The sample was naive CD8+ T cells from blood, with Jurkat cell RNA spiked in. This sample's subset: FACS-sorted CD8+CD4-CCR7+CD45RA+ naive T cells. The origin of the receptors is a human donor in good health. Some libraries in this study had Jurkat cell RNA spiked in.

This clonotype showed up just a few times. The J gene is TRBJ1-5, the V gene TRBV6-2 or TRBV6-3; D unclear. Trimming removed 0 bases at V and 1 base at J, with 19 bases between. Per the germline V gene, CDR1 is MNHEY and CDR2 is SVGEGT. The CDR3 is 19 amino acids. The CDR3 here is CASSYSKGLAFKSNQPQHF. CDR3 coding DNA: TGTGCCAGCAGTTACTCGAAAGGGTTAGCCTTCAAGAGCAATCAGCCCCAGCATTTT.

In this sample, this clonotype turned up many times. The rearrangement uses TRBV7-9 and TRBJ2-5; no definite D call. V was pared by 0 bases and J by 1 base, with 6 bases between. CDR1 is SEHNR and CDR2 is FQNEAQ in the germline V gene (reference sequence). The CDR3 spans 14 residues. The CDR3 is CASSLAATQETQYF. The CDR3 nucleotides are TGTGCCAGCAGCTTAGCAGCGACCCAAGAGACCCAGTACTTC.

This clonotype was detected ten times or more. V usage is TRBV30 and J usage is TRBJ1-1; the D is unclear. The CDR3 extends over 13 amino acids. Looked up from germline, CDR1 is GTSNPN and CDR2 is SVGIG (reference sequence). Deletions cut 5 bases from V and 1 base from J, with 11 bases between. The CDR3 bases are TGTGCCTGGGAGCGGGAGCCGAACACTGAAGCTTTCTTT. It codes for CAWEREPNTEAFF.

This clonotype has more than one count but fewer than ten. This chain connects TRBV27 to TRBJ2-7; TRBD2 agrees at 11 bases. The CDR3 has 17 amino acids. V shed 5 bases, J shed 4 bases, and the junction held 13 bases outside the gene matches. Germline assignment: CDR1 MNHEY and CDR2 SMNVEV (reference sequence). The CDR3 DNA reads TGTGCCAGCAGTCTCCAAACCGGGACTAGCGGCCTGTACGAGCAGTACTTC. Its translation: CASSLQTGTSGLYEQYF.

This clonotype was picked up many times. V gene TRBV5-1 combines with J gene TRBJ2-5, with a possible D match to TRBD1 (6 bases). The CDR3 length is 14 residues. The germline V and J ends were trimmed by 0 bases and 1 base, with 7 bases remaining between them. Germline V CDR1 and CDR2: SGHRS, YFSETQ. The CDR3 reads CASSLGTVQETQYF. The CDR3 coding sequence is TGCGCCAGCAGCTTGGGGACAGTCCAAGAGACCCAGTACTTC.

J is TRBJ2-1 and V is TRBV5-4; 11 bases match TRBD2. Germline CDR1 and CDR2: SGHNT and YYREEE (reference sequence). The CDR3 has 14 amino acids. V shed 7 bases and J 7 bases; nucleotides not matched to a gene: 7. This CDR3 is CASQVAGGPNEQFF. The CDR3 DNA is TGTGCCAGCCAAGTAGCGGGGGGGCCTAATGAGCAGTTCTTC.

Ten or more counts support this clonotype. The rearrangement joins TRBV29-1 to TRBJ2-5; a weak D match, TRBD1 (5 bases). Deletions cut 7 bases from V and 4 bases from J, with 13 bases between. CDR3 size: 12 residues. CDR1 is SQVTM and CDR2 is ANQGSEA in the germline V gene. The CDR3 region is CSAEGDPETQYF. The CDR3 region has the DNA TGCAGCGCCGAAGGGGATCCAGAGACCCAGTACTTC.

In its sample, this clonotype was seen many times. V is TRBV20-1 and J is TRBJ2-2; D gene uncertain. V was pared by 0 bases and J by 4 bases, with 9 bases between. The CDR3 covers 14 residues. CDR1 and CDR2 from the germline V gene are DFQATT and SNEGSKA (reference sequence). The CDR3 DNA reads TGCAGTGCTAGAGATTATGCGGTCACCGGGGAGCTGTTTTTT. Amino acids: CSARDYAVTGELFF.

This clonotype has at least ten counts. DNA for the CDR3: TGTGCCAGCAGCGTATCAAGGCATTCTAGCACAGATACGCAGTATTTT. It specifies CASSVSRHSSTDTQYF. The chain couples TRBV9 to TRBJ2-3; D remains unclear. Germline assignment: CDR1 SGDLS and CDR2 YYNGEE. CDR3 size: 16 residues. V was pared by 1 base and J by 0 bases, with 12 bases between. The full variable domain, completed using reference TRBV9 and TRBJ2-3, is DSGVTQTPKHLITATGQRVTLRCSPRSGDLSVYWYQQSLDQGLQFLIQYYNGEERAKGNILERFSAQQFPDLHSELNLSSLELGDSALYFCASSVSRHSSTDTQYFGPGTRLTVL.

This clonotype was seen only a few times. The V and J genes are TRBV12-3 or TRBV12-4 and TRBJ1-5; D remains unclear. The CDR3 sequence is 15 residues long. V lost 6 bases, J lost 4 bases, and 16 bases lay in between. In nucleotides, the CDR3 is TGTGCCAGCAGCTCCGGGAGAATTACTAATCAGCCCCAGCATTTT. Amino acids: CASSSGRITNQPQHF.

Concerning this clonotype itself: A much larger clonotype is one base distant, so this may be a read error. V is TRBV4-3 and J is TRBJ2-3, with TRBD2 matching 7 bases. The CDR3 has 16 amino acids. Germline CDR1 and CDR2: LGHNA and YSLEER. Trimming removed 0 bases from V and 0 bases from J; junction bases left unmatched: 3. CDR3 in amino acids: CASSQDAGVSTDTQYF. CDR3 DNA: TGCGCCAGCAGCCAAGATGCGGGAGTTAGCACAGATACGCAGTATTTT.

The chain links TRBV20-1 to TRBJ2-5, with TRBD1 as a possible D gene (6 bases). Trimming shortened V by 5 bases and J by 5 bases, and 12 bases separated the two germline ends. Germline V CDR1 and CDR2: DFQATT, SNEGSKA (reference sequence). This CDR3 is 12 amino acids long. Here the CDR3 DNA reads TGCAGTGCTGCCACAGGGTTGGAGACCCAGTACTTC. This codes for CSAATGLETQYF.

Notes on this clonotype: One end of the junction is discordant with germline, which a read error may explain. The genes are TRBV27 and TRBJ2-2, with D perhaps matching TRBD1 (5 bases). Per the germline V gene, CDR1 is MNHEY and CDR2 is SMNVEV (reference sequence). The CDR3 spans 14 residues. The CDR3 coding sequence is TGTGCCGGCAGTCCCGACAGAAACACCGGGGAGCTGTTTTTT. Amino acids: CAGSPDRNTGELFF.

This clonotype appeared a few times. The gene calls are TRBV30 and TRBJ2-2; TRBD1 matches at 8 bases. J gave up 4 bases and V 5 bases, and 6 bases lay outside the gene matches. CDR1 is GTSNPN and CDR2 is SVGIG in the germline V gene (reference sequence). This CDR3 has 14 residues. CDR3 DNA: TGTGCCTGGTCGGAGACAGGGGCCACCGGGGAGCTGTTTTTT. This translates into CAWSETGATGELFF.

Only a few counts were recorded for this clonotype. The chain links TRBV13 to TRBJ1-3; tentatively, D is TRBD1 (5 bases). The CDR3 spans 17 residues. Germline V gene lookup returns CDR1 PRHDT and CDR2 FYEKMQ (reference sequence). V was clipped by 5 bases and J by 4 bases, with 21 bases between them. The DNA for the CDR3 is TGTGCCAGCAGCCCTGGGGCAGGTGAAATGGGAGGAAACACCATATATTTT. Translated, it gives CASSPGAGEMGGNTIYF.

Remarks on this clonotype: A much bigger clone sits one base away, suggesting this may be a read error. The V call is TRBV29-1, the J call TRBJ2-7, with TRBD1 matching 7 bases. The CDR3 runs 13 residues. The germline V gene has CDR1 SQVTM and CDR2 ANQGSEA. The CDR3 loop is CSVAPGQTYKQYF. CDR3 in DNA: TGCAGCGTTGCCCCGGGACAGACCTACAAGCAGTACTTC.

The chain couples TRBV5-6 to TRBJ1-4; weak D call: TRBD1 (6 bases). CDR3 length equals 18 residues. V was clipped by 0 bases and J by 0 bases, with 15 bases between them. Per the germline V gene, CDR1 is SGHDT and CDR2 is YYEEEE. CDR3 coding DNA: TGTGCCAGCAGCTTGGCAGCGGCACAGGGAGCAACTAATGAAAAACTGTTTTTT. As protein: CASSLAAAQGATNEKLFF.

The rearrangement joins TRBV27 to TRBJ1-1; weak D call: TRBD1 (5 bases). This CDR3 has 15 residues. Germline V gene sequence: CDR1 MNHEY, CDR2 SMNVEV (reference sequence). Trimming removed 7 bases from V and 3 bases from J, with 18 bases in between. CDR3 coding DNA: TGTGCCAGCAAAGAACAGGTGCATTTATACACTGAAGCTTTCTTT. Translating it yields CASKEQVHLYTEAFF.

The CDR3 sequence: CASSAGTGLETQYF. As DNA, the CDR3 is TGTGCCAGCAGCGCCGGGACAGGTTTAGAGACCCAGTACTTC. The rearrangement uses TRBV9 and TRBJ2-5; 8 positions match TRBD1. V gave up 3 bases and J gave up 4 bases; unmatched junction bases: 5. This CDR3 is built from 14 residues. Germline CDR1 is SGDLS and CDR2 is YYNGEE.

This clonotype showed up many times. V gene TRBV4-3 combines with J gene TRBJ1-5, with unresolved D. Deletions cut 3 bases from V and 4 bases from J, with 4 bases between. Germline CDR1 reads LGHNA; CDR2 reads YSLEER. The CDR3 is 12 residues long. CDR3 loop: CASSQENQPQHF. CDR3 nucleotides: TGCGCCAGCAGCCAGGAAAATCAGCCCCAGCATTTT.

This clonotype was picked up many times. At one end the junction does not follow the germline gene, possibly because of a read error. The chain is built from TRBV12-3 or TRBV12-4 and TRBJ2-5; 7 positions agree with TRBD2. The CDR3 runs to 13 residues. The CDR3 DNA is TGCGCCAGCAGCTTGGTCGGGGGGGAGACCCAGTACTTC. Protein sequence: CASSLVGGETQYF.

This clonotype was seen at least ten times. The CDR3 loop reads CSVELLAGGNTGELFF. The CDR3 nucleotides are TGCAGCGTAGAATTACTAGCGGGAGGTAATACCGGGGAGCTGTTTTTT. The chain recombines TRBV29-1 with TRBJ2-2, with TRBD2 matching over 12 bases. The junction had 10 bases not matched to a gene; V was cut back by 6 bases and J by 5 bases. CDR1 and CDR2 from the germline V gene are SQVTM and ANQGSEA. This CDR3 is 16 amino acids long.

CDR3 amino acids: CASRDSNSPLHF. In DNA form, the CDR3 reads TGTGCCAGTAGGGACTCTAATTCACCCCTCCACTTT. The rearrangement joins TRBV5-4 to TRBJ1-6, with D possibly being TRBD1 (5 bases). The CDR3 covers 12 residues. Trimming removed 8 bases at V and 6 bases at J, with 9 bases between. Germline V gene data show CDR1 as SGHNT and CDR2 as YYREEE (reference sequence).

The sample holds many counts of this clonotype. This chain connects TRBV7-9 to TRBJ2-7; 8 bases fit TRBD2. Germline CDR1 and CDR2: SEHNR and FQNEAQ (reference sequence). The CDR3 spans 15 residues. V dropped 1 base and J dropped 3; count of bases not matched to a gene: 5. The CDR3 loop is CASSLDSSGYYEQYF. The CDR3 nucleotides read TGTGCCAGCAGCTTAGATTCTAGCGGGTACTACGAGCAGTACTTC.

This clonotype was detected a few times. The CDR3, as DNA: TGCGCCAGCAGCCAAGATCTAGGAGGGCCGAATGAAGCTTTCTTT. Amino acids: CASSQDLGGPNEAFF. The chain couples TRBV4-3 to TRBJ1-1; D ambiguous. V gave up 0 bases and J gave up 7 bases, with 15 bases separating them. Per the germline V gene, CDR1 is LGHNA and CDR2 is YSLEER. CDR3 length: 15 residues.

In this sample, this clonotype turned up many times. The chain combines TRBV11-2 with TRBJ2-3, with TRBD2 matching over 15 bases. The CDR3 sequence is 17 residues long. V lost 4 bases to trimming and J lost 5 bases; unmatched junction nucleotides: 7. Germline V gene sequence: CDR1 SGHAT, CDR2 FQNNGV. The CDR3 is CASSSWTSGGARDTQYF. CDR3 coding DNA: TGTGCCAGCAGCTCCTGGACTAGCGGGGGGGCCAGAGATACGCAGTATTTT.

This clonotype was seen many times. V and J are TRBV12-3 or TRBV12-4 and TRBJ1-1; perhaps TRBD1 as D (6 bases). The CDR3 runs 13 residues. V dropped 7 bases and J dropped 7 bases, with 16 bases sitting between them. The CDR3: CASNLGGVREAFF. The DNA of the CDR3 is TGTGCCAGCAACCTGGGGGGCGTTCGTGAAGCTTTCTTT.

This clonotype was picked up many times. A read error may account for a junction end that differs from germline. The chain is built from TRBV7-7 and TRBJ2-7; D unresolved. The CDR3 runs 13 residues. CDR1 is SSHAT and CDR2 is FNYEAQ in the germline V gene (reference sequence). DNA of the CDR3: TGTGCTAGCAGCTTGGGCGCGTGGGGCGAGCAGTACTTC. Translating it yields CASSLGAWGEQYF.

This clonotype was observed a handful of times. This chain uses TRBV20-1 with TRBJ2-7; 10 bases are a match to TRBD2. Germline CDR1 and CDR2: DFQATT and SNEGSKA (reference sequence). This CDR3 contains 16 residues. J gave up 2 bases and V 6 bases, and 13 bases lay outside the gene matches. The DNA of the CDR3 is TGCAGTGCACTGGGTGGTAGCGGGAGGCCCGCCTACGAGCAGTACTTC. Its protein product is CSALGGSGRPAYEQYF.

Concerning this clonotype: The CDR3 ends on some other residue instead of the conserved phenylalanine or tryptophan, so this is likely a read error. The CDR3 spells CASSQSFTGNTEAFL. DNA of the CDR3: TGCGCCAGCAGCCAATCCTTTACAGGGAACACTGAAGCTTTCCTT. The chain carries TRBV4-1 and TRBJ1-1, with D tentatively TRBD1 (5 bases). V lost 2 bases to trimming and J lost 1 base, with 11 bases between them. The germline V gene has CDR1 MGHRA and CDR2 YSYEKL. This CDR3 has 15 amino acids.

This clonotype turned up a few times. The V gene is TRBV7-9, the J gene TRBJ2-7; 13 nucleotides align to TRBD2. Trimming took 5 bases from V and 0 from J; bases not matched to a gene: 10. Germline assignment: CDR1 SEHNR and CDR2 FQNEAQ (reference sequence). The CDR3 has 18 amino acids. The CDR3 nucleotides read TGTGCCAGCAGCCCAAGAGGACTAGCGGGAGAATCCTCCTACGAGCAGTACTTC. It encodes CASSPRGLAGESSYEQYF.

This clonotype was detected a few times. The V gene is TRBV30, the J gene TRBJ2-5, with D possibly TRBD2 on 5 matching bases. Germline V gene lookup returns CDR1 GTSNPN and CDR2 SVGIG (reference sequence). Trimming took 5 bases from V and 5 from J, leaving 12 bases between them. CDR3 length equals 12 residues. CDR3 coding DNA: TGTGCCTGGTCGGACTTGGTGGAGACCCAGTACTTC. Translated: CAWSDLVETQYF.